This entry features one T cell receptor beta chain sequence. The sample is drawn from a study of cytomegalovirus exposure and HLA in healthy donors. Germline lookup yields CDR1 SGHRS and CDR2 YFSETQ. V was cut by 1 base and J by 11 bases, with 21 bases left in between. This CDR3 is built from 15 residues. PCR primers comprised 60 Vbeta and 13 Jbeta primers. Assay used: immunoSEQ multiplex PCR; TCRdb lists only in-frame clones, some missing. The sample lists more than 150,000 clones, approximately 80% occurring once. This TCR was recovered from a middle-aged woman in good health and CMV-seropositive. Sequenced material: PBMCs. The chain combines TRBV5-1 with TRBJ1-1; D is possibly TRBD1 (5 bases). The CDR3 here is CASSLSSSGSEGAFF. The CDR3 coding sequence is TGCGCCAGCAGCTTGTCCAGCTCAGGGTCTGAAGGGGCTTTCTTT.